This T cell receptor (beta chain) was found in a study of relationships among human T cell subsets. In its sample, this clonotype was seen a few times. Its antigen is undetermined. Trimming shortened V by 0 bases and J by 3 bases, and 6 bases separated the two germline ends. The CDR3 loop spans 13 amino acids. Germline assignment: CDR1 LNHDA and CDR2 SQIVND (reference sequence). Semiquantitative ARM-PCR amplified T cell receptor alpha and beta CDR3 regions from mRNA. In ARM-PCR, communal superprimers followed tagged nested gene-specific primers for exponential amplification. TCRdb re-analysed the multiplex PCR reads in MiXCR, keeping a single row per CDR3 protein. The profile covers more than 10,000 distinct CDR3 sequences, with roughly 65% appearing a single time and around 27% taken by the ten largest. Whole-study results and caveats: Clones with over 100 reads held over 55% of CD8+ cytotoxic sequences. Th1, Th2 and regulatory T cells shared many CDR3 sequences.

Th1 cells were collected as flow-through following bead selections for CD25, CD56 and CD294. Subset-specific monoclonal antibody beads were used to isolate T cell subsets. This receptor was identified in a man between 40 and 49 years old in good health. What was sequenced was CD4+ Th1 cells sorted from blood. The chain recombines TRBV19 with TRBJ2-7; D gene uncertain. CDR3 in amino acids: CASSIDPHYEQYF. The CDR3 nucleotides are TGTGCCAGTAGTATAGATCCTCACTACGAGCAGTACTTC.